The rows below give T cell receptor beta chains drawn from one sample of a study of blood T cell repertoires in COVID-19. TCRdb's table, derived via immunoSEQ multiplex PCR, lists solely in-frame clones and lacks some. Of a few hundred thousand clones in the sample, more than 75% were seen once. Material: peripheral blood. The source of these receptors is a woman aged 45-59 years with acute or convalescent COVID-19. Both conserved end residues are part of each CDR3. Fields, in order: J gene, D gene, V gene, CDR3 DNA, CDR3 protein. The D gene is left open where the match is weak.

>TRBJ2-7|TRBD1|TRBV7-3
TGTGCCAGCAGCCCACGGGGACAGGGGGCGTACGAGCAGTACTTC
CASSPRGQGAYEQYF
>TRBJ2-5|TRBD2|TRBV5-4
TGTGCCAGCAGCGGGACTAGCGGGCATCAAGAGACCCAGTACTTC
CASSGTSGHQETQYF
>TRBJ1-2|TRBD1|TRBV27
TGTGCCAGCAGTCCATTGACAGGGAGGCAGTCTAACTATGGCTACACCTTC
CASSPLTGRQSNYGYTF
>TRBJ2-5|.|TRBV7-6
TGTGCCAGCAGCTTAGGAAAGGGCAGGGAAGAGACCCAATACTTC
CASSLGKGREETQYF
>TRBJ2-7|.|TRBV2
TGTGCCAGCAGTGCCAGCTCCTACGAGCAGTACTTC
CASSASSYEQYF
>TRBJ2-1|TRBD2|TRBV18
TGTGCCAGCTCACCACTACTAGCGGGAACTGGGTATGAGCAGTTCTTC
CASSPLLAGTGYEQFF
>TRBJ1-1|TRBD1|TRBV6-2/TRBV6-3
TGTGCCAGCAGTAACCTCCGGGACAGGGGTCCGGGCGGGGAAGCTTTCTTT
CASSNLRDRGPGGEAFF
>TRBJ2-7|TRBD2|TRBV5-6
TGTGCCAGCAGCGACGGGACTAGCGGATACGAGCAGTACTTC
CASSDGTSGYEQYF
>TRBJ2-1|.|TRBV27
TGTGCCAGCAGTTTTAGCGATGAGCAGTTCTTC
CASSFSDEQFF
>TRBJ2-3|TRBD1|TRBV7-8
TGTGCCAGCAGCTTTACGACAGGGACAGATACGCAGTATTTT
CASSFTTGTDTQYF